This T cell receptor (beta chain) was identified in a study of T-cell reconstitution after alpha-beta-depleted transplantation in children (dated by TCRdb to about 2016). Broadly, across the study: Using TCR repertoire profiling, the study quantitatively followed how T-cell immune reconstitution unfolded in children after TCRalphabeta/CD19-depleted allogeneic hematopoietic cell transplantation.

The full study reports these points: In some patients, the high TCRbeta diversity seen at day 60 was put down to recipient T cells and intrathymic progenitors that had survived conditioning. About two months after transplant, the apparently early recovery of alphabetaT-cell counts reportedly depended on just several hundred clones that had expanded rapidly and came from non-depleted graft cells. Hyperexpanded clone frequencies declined over subsequent months; after one year, T-cell counts and TCRbeta diversity were mostly attributed to newly produced T cells.

This clonotype was seen many times. The antigen it binds to is not known. Base qualities are not at hand, and no much larger clone is one base apart. Deletion took 5 bases off V and 4 bases off J, with a span of 16 bases between the germline ends. The CDR3 has 15 amino acids, counting the end cysteine and phenylalanine. The only DNA kept is the CDR3, 45 bases in frame from the first base. The germline V gene provides CDR1 MDHEN and CDR2 SYDVKM. Library preparation used PCR. TCRdb names Illumina HiSeq 2500 as the instrument used. To normalize quantification of the TCRbeta repertoire, the TCR libraries were built with molecular barcoding that relied on unique molecular identifiers. The public reads were reprocessed in TCRdb via fastp at Q25 and MiXCR, keeping in-frame beta chains. Every distinct CDR3 protein forms one entry, paired with its most common genes and DNA. This sample lists 500,000 to 650,000 distinct CDR3 sequences; about an eighth were detected once. The ten largest clones add up to 2.2% of the sample.

Per the publication, the treatment or condition label means: allogeneic hematopoietic cell transplantation with graft depleted of TCRalphabeta T cells and CD19 B cells. The transplant recipients were children given TCRalphabeta/CD19-depleted allogeneic hematopoietic cell grafts. This chain is built from TRBV28 and TRBJ2-3, with the D segment identity uncertain. The input for sequencing was PBMCs, mostly from graft donor cells, taken 360 days after TCRalphabeta/CD19-depleted stem cell transplant. The sequence derives from a male patient under 18 who had a stem cell transplant for acute myeloid leukemia, so the T cells may come from the graft donor. The DNA sequence reads TGTGCCAGCAGTCCCCACGGAGTGGTTGCAGATACGCAGTATTTT. It translates to CASSPHGVVADTQYF.